This T cell receptor (beta chain) was identified during a study of identifying expanded T cells in peripheral blood. CDR3 length: 18 amino acids. Germline trimming cut 4 bases from V and 3 bases from J; bases unmatched to any gene: 10. CDR1 and CDR2 from the germline V gene are SGHNT and YYREEE (reference sequence). Sequenced by immunoSEQ multiplex PCR; TCRdb stores in-frame clones only, minus some. The table lists 60,000 to 80,000 clones, 90% of them singletons. Sequencing used blood. The receptor was isolated from a person aged 18 to 70 in good health. This chain joins TRBV5-4 and TRBJ2-5, with TRBD2 matching 15 bases. Written as DNA, the CDR3 is TGTGCCAGCAGCCCCGGGACTAGCGGGGGGCCAGTGGAAGAGACCCAGTACTTC. Residues: CASSPGTSGGPVEETQYF.